These 21 T cell receptor beta chains came from one sample sequenced in a study of blood T cell repertoires in COVID-19. Measured with immunoSEQ multiplex PCR; TCRdb has only the in-frame clones, and not every one. Of 300,000 or so clones in the sample, 89% are singletons; the top ten hold 5% to 7%. The specimen was peripheral blood. The receptors derive from a man aged 18-30 years who had recovered from COVID-19.

The chain recombines TRBV7-9 with TRBJ2-1, with D maybe TRBD2 (5 bases). V lost 5 bases to trimming and J lost 8 bases, with 13 bases between them. There are 13 residues in the CDR3. The germline V gene encodes CDR1 SEHNR and CDR2 FQNEAQ (reference sequence). DNA for the CDR3: TGTGCCAGCAGCCCTGGGAGTAACGATGAGCAGTTCTTC. Residues: CASSPGSNDEQFF.

The chain employs TRBV2 and TRBJ2-7; TRBD1 matches at 8 bases. V was clipped by 10 bases and J by 2 bases; unmatched bases: 7. CDR1 is SNHLY, CDR2 FYNNEI, per germline. This CDR3 is 13 amino acids long. The DNA of the CDR3 is TGTGCCACAGACGACAGGGGAGCCTACGAGCAGTACTTC. It translates to CATDDRGAYEQYF.

CDR3 in amino acids: CASSPRGETQYF. The CDR3 coding sequence is TGTGCCAGCAGCCCGCGGGGAGAGACCCAGTACTTC. The genes are TRBV7-2 and TRBJ2-5, with D maybe TRBD2 (6 bases). V was shortened by 5 bases and J by 4 bases, with 8 bases between the two germline ends. The CDR3 runs to 12 residues. The germline V gene has CDR1 SGHTA and CDR2 FQGNSA.

This clone was observed once. The chain joins TRBV6-5 to TRBJ1-2; maybe TRBD1 (6 bases). This CDR3 contains 15 residues. Germline CDR1 and CDR2: MNHEY and SVGAGI. V lost 6 bases and J 1 base, leaving 15 bases between the germline ends. This chain's CDR3 is CASSPFVQGNYGYTF. CDR3 coding DNA: TGTGCCAGCAGCCCCTTCGTACAGGGTAACTATGGCTACACCTTC.

V is TRBV14 and J is TRBJ1-1; the D is unclear. The CDR3 is 13 residues long. Trimming removed 1 base at V and 0 bases at J, with 3 bases between. Germline CDR1 SGHDN, CDR2 FVKESK. The CDR3: CASSQAMNTEAFF. The CDR3 nucleotides read TGTGCCAGCAGCCAAGCTATGAACACTGAAGCTTTCTTT.

This clone was observed a few times. The genes are TRBV5-8 and TRBJ1-5; D is unclear. Between the trimmed V and J ends, which lost 4 bases and 0 bases, there was a span of 17 bases. The CDR3 totals 17 residues. The V gene's germline CDR1 is SGHTS and CDR2 YDEGEE. For the CDR3, the DNA is TGTGCCAGCAGCCGTGCGGCTAAACCTTATAGCAATCAGCCCCAGCATTTT. It yields the protein CASSRAAKPYSNQPQHF.

The chain has TRBV11-2 and TRBJ1-1; perhaps TRBD1 as D (6 bases). V was shortened by 3 bases and J by 4 bases, with 9 bases between the two germline ends. Looked up from germline, CDR1 is SGHAT and CDR2 is FQNNGV. The CDR3 loop spans 13 amino acids. CDR3 DNA sequence: TGTGCCAGCAGCTTGGGCAGGGGCACTGAAGCTTTCTTT. Its translation: CASSLGRGTEAFF.

This chain connects TRBV7-9 to TRBJ2-5, with 7 bases matching TRBD2. Germline assignment: CDR1 SEHNR and CDR2 FQNEAQ (reference sequence). This CDR3 has 13 amino acids. The ends lost 6 bases at V and 1 base at J; junction bases unmatched: 2. The CDR3 region is CASRRGSQETQYF. In DNA, the CDR3 is TGTGCCAGCAGGCGGGGGAGCCAAGAGACCCAGTACTTC.

The V call is TRBV6-5, the J call TRBJ2-7; D is unclear. Trimming stripped 4 bases from V and 0 bases from J, with 16 bases between. From germline, CDR1 is MNHEY and CDR2 SVGAGI. CDR3 length: 16 residues. CDR3 coding DNA: TGTGCCAGCAGTTCCCTTTCGATCTGGAGCTCCTACGAGCAGTACTTC. Protein sequence: CASSSLSIWSSYEQYF.

The V call is TRBV19, the J call TRBJ2-7; a weak D match, TRBD1 (6 bases). Deletions cut 7 bases from V and 0 bases from J, with 13 bases between. The CDR3 runs to 14 residues. Germline V CDR1 and CDR2: LNHDA, SQIVND (reference sequence). The CDR3 spells CASNGQHPSYEQYF. In DNA, the CDR3 is TGTGCCAGTAATGGACAGCACCCCTCCTACGAGCAGTACTTC.

The chain recombines TRBV27 with TRBJ2-2; D ambiguous. Trimming cost V 0 bases and J 7 bases, with 12 bases left between them. Germline V gene sequence: CDR1 MNHEY, CDR2 SMNVEV (reference sequence). CDR3 length: 15 residues. The CDR3 DNA reads as TGTGCCAGCAGTTTATCGTTGCCAGTTATCGGGGAGCTGTTTTTT. This gives the protein CASSLSLPVIGELFF.

The V and J genes are TRBV18 and TRBJ1-4, with D perhaps TRBD1 (6 bases). Germline values: CDR1 KGHSH, CDR2 LQKENI. The CDR3 spans 14 residues. V was shortened by 2 bases and J by 4 bases, with 8 bases between the two germline ends. Here the CDR3 DNA reads TGTGCCAGCTCACCAGGACAGAATAATGAAAAACTGTTTTTT. Translating it yields CASSPGQNNEKLFF.

The rearrangement uses TRBV7-6 and TRBJ1-1; D uncertain. The V end was cut by 5 bases, the J end by 1 base, with 17 bases between. The germline gives CDR1 SGHVS, CDR2 FNYEAQ. The CDR3 runs 16 residues. The chain's CDR3 is CASSPSPGRGNTEAFF. Written as DNA, the CDR3 is TGTGCCAGCAGCCCTAGCCCGGGCCGAGGGAACACTGAAGCTTTCTTT.

V usage is TRBV7-3 and J usage is TRBJ2-1; the D is unclear. The CDR3 runs to 15 residues. Trimming stripped 1 base from V and 6 bases from J, with 13 bases between. Per germline, CDR1 SGHTA and CDR2 FQGTGA. CDR3 DNA: TGTGCCAGCAGCTTAAGCCCCCGTATGAGCAATGAGCAGTTCTTC. This sequence encodes CASSLSPRMSNEQFF.

The chain recombines TRBV7-9 with TRBJ2-2; 7 bases agree with TRBD2. The V and J ends lost 11 bases and 1 base, in that order; junction bases with no gene match: 10. The CDR3 is made up of 15 amino acids. Germline loops: CDR1 SEHNR, CDR2 FQNEAQ (reference sequence). Here the CDR3 DNA reads TGTGCCTGCCCCGGGGAGGGAGAGAACACCGGGGAGCTGTTTTTT. It is translated as CACPGEGENTGELFF.

The gene calls are TRBV9 and TRBJ1-3; D call uncertain. The germline gives CDR1 SGDLS, CDR2 YYNGEE. The CDR3 runs 14 residues. V was pared by 3 bases and J by 0 bases, with 7 bases between. CDR3 DNA: TGTGCCAGCAGCGGGTCCAGCTCTGGAAACACCATATATTTT. This codes for CASSGSSSGNTIYF. The variable domain in full, with the rest retrieved from reference TRBV9 and TRBJ1-3, is DSGVTQTPKHLITATGQRVTLRCSPRSGDLSVYWYQQSLDQGLQFLIQYYNGEERAKGNILERFSAQQFPDLHSELNLSSLELGDSALYFCASSGSSSGNTIYFGEGSWLTVV.

This chain links TRBV5-1 with TRBJ1-1, with a possible D match to TRBD1 (6 bases). The CDR3 runs 13 residues. Trimming took 4 bases from V and 1 from J, leaving 8 bases between them. Germline CDR1 is SGHRS and CDR2 is YFSETQ. The CDR3 protein is CASSKGQNTEAFF. The CDR3 DNA sequence: TGCGCCAGCAGCAAGGGACAGAACACTGAAGCTTTCTTT.

V is TRBV6-1 and J is TRBJ1-1; D ambiguous. Trimming took 1 base from V and 0 from J, leaving 9 bases between them. The length of the CDR3 is 15 residues. From germline, CDR1 is MNHNS and CDR2 SASEGT. CDR3 sequence reads: CASSEGQYMNTEAFF. CDR3 DNA: TGTGCCAGCAGTGAAGGGCAGTACATGAACACTGAAGCTTTCTTT.

The chain has TRBV6-5 and TRBJ2-7; 8 bases are a match to TRBD2. The germline CDR1 and CDR2 sequences are MNHEY and SVGAGI. J was trimmed by 4 bases and V by 6 bases; bases with no gene match: 11. CDR3 length: 15 residues. The CDR3 loop reads CASRWYREGGYEQYF. CDR3 nucleotides: TGTGCCAGCAGATGGTATCGGGAGGGCGGATACGAGCAGTACTTC.

This chain uses TRBV12-5 with TRBJ1-1; D is unclear. CDR3 length equals 13 residues. V was clipped by 3 bases and J by 0 bases, with 5 bases between them. CDR1 LGHNT and CDR2 FRNRAP come from the germline V gene. The CDR3 bases are TGTGCTAGTGGTTTCCAGGTGAACACTGAAGCTTTCTTT. Encoded protein: CASGFQVNTEAFF.

This clone turned up a few times. This rearrangement joins TRBV19 to TRBJ1-3; TRBD1 aligns across 7 bases. The germline gives CDR1 LNHDA, CDR2 SQIVND (reference sequence). Trimming at V came to 6 bases and at J to 0 bases, leaving 5 bases not matched to a gene. The CDR3 spans 15 residues. In DNA, the CDR3 is TGTGCCAGTAGCATGGGACAGAGCTCTGGAAACACCATATATTTT. Protein: CASSMGQSSGNTIYF.